The 17 T cell receptor beta chains listed next were all sequenced from one sample in a study of breast tumors, draining lymph nodes, adjacent tissues. Breast cancer patients provided tissue from their axillary draining lymph nodes. MiXCR, applied by TCRdb to the multiplex PCR reads, yields one record per CDR3 protein. The repertoire holds 290,000 or so distinct CDR3 sequences, with over 25% as singletons. Sequenced: axillary lymph node tissue. The receptor source for this set is a female donor with breast cancer. Some clones in this sample may be carry-over from other donors' samples.

A remark on this clonotype: A read error may be the cause here, since a much bigger clone is one base away. The conserved final phenylalanine or tryptophan is absent from the CDR3, which likely points to a read error. V is TRBV18 and J is TRBJ2-7, with unresolved D. The germline V gene has CDR1 KGHSH and CDR2 LQKENI. The CDR3 runs to 13 residues. V lost 3 bases, J lost 2 bases, and 8 bases lay in between. CDR3 sequence reads: CASSPQTAYEQYS. CDR3 sequence (DNA): TGTGCCAGCTCACCGCAAACAGCCTACGAGCAGTACTCC.

This clonotype was detected only once. This may come from a read error, since a much larger clone is one base off. This rearrangement joins TRBV19 to TRBJ2-7; the D gene is possibly TRBD2 (5 bases). Germline assignment: CDR1 LNHDA and CDR2 SQIVND (reference sequence). The CDR3 sequence is 12 residues long. The germline V and J ends were trimmed by 5 bases and 9 bases, with 14 bases remaining between them. CDR3 loop: CASSARRFGQYF. As DNA, the CDR3 is TGTGCCAGTAGTGCCAGGAGGTTTGGGCAGTACTTC.

This clonotype was detected ten times or more. The chain carries TRBV4-1 and TRBJ2-1; perhaps TRBD2 as D (5 bases). Germline CDR1 MGHRA, CDR2 YSYEKL. V was trimmed by 2 bases and J by 6 bases, leaving 14 bases between them. The CDR3 sequence is 15 residues long. The CDR3 loop is CASSQPADLANEQFF. The CDR3 nucleotides read TGCGCCAGCAGCCAACCAGCGGACTTGGCCAATGAGCAGTTCTTC.

There are many counts of this clonotype. This chain joins TRBV11-2 and TRBJ1-2, with D hard to call. Looked up from germline, CDR1 is SGHAT and CDR2 is FQNNGV. V gave up 3 bases and J gave up 8 bases, with 10 bases separating them. The CDR3 runs to 12 residues. CDR3 nucleotide sequence: TGTGCCAGCAGCTTCGGGGATTTAGGCTACACCTTC. Translation gives CASSFGDLGYTF.

In its sample, this clonotype was seen many times. The rearrangement uses TRBV15 and TRBJ1-4, with 7 positions matching TRBD1. The germline CDR1 and CDR2 sequences are LNHNV and YYDKDF (reference sequence). Losses at the gene ends were 0 bases for V and 7 bases for J; bases not matched to a gene: 8. The CDR3 is 16 residues long. In DNA form, the CDR3 reads TGTGCCACCAGCAGAGAGAGCAGGGGGTGGGGTGAAAAACTGTTTTTT. This encodes CATSRESRGWGEKLFF.

This clonotype was recorded many times. The J gene is TRBJ2-5, the V gene TRBV18; D is unresolved. Germline V gene data show CDR1 as KGHSH and CDR2 as LQKENI. Deletions cut 4 bases from V and 2 bases from J, with 8 bases between. The CDR3 length is 13 residues. CDR3 in DNA: TGTGCCAGCTCACGAATAGGGCAAGAGACCCAGTACTTC. Protein product: CASSRIGQETQYF.

The sample holds many counts of this clonotype. V gene TRBV11-2 combines with J gene TRBJ2-2; 7 nucleotides line up with TRBD1. V lost 1 base, J lost 2 bases, and 4 bases stayed unmatched. Per germline, CDR1 SGHAT and CDR2 FQNNGV. The CDR3 is 16 residues long. The CDR3 DNA reads TGTGCCAGCAGCTTAGCCGGGACAGCAAACACCGGGGAGCTGTTTTTT. It is translated as CASSLAGTANTGELFF.

The sample holds many counts of this clonotype. V and J are TRBV20-1 and TRBJ2-2; 9 nucleotides align to TRBD2. CDR1 DFQATT and CDR2 SNEGSKA come from the germline V gene (reference sequence). This CDR3 has 17 amino acids. The V and J ends lost 0 bases and 0 bases, in that order; junction bases with no gene match: 5. CDR3 DNA: TGCAGTGCTAGAGACCTAGCGGGACTAGCGAACACCGGGGAGCTGTTTTTT. Protein: CSARDLAGLANTGELFF.

This clonotype occurred a few times. This chain uses TRBV28 with TRBJ1-5; the D gene is possibly TRBD1 (6 bases). The CDR3 is made up of 15 amino acids. The V and J ends lost 10 bases and 4 bases respectively, with 20 bases between them. The germline V gene has CDR1 MDHEN and CDR2 SYDVKM. CDR3 in DNA: TGTGCCACGCAACCCGCGGGGGCACAGAATCAGCCCCAGCATTTT. It specifies CATQPAGAQNQPQHF.

This clonotype was recorded a few times. J is TRBJ1-1 and V is TRBV10-3; D might be TRBD1 (5 bases). Germline V gives CDR1 ENHRY, CDR2 SYGVKD. The CDR3 contains 13 residues. With 10 bases removed from V and 8 bases from J, the gap between germline ends came to 20 bases. CDR3 sequence (DNA): TGTGCCACAAAACAGGATGACTGGGGCGAAGCTTTCTTT. This sequence encodes CATKQDDWGEAFF.

This clonotype came up many times. The chain carries TRBV12-3 or TRBV12-4 and TRBJ2-7; the match to TRBD1 covers 8 bases. V was pared by 6 bases and J by 6 bases, with 4 bases of the junction left unmatched. CDR3 length: 12 amino acids. In DNA, the CDR3 is TGTGCCAGCAGACAGACAGGGGCCGAGCAGTACTTC. Protein product: CASRQTGAEQYF.

This chain uses TRBV7-9 with TRBJ2-5; 10 nucleotides align to TRBD2. The CDR3 is made up of 16 amino acids. J gave up 1 base and V 5 bases, and 7 bases lay outside the gene matches. Germline V gene data show CDR1 as SEHNR and CDR2 as FQNEAQ (reference sequence). In DNA form, the CDR3 reads TGTGCCAGCAGCGTTCCTAGCGGGAGTGGCCAAGAGACCCAGTACTTC. It codes for CASSVPSGSGQETQYF. The whole variable domain, remainder taken from reference TRBV7-9 and TRBJ2-5, is DTGVSQNPRHKITKRGQNVTFRCDPISEHNRLYWYRQTLGQGPEFLTYFQNEAQLEKSRLLSDRFSAERPKGSFSTLEIQRTEQGDSAMYLCASSVPSGSGQETQYFGPGTRLLVL.

This clonotype was picked up a small number of times. One end of the junction is discordant with germline, which a read error may explain. The chain links TRBV7-2 to TRBJ1-1; D not resolved. The CDR3 has 13 amino acids. Per the germline V gene, CDR1 is SGHTA and CDR2 is FQGNSA. This CDR3 is CASSIARNTEAFF. The CDR3, as DNA: TGTGCCAGCAGCATAGCCAGGAACACTGAAGCTTTCTTT.

The genes are TRBV7-2 and TRBJ2-3; perhaps TRBD1 as D (6 bases). The CDR3 contains 14 residues. Germline CDR1 is SGHTA and CDR2 is FQGNSA. Trimming left V 3 bases short and J 2 bases short, with 9 bases between. The CDR3 region has the DNA TGTACCAGCAGCTTCGGACAGATCACAGATACGCAGTATTTT. It translates to CTSSFGQITDTQYF. Drawing the rest from reference TRBV7-2 and TRBJ2-3, the complete variable domain is GAGVSQSPSNKVTEKGKDVELRCDPISGHTALYWYRQSLGQGLEFLIYFQGNSAPDKSGLPSDRFSAERTGGSVSTLTIQRTQQEDSAVYLCTSSFGQITDTQYFGPGTRLTVL.

This clonotype came up many times. The chain couples TRBV7-2 to TRBJ2-5; D call uncertain. Germline CDR1 SGHTA, CDR2 FQGNSA. V lost 1 base to trimming and J lost 5 bases, with 11 bases between them. This CDR3 contains 14 residues. The CDR3 here is CASSLGFWSETQYF. CDR3 DNA: TGTGCCAGCAGCTTAGGGTTTTGGTCGGAGACCCAGTACTTC.

A note on this clonotype: This sequence may be a read error, since a much larger clone differs from it by one base. This chain uses TRBV20-1 with TRBJ2-1, with a possible D match to TRBD1 (5 bases). The CDR3 length is 12 residues. The germline CDR1 and CDR2 sequences are DFQATT and SNEGSKA (reference sequence). The CDR3 DNA reads as TGCAGTGGGTCAGGGTCCTACAGTGAGCAGTTCTTC. This translates into CSGSGSYSEQFF.

About this clonotype: This sequence may be a read error, since a much larger clone differs from it by one base. This rearrangement joins TRBV6-1 to TRBJ2-5; D call uncertain. Germline-derived CDR1 and CDR2 are MNHNS and SASEGT. This CDR3 is built from 14 residues. V lost 4 bases, J lost 0 bases, and 9 bases lay in between. CDR3 sequence (DNA): TGTGCCAGCAGTGTTACAGCGCACCAAGAGACCCAGTACTTC. Translating it yields CASSVTAHQETQYF.